The 15 T cell receptor beta chains below all came from one sample that was sequenced in a study of T cells after posttransplantation cyclophosphamide. Busulfan-fludarabine conditioning, marrow transplant, and cyclophosphamide on days +3 and +4 were administered. Clones were read by immunoSEQ multiplex PCR, and TCRdb kept only the in-frame ones, dropping some. The table lists around 40,000 clones, roughly 88% of them singletons. Sequenced material: PBMCs, taken around 63 days after allogeneic stem cell transplant with posttransplant cyclophosphamide. The receptors here all came from a male patient aged 60 to 75 who received an allogeneic stem cell transplant from a related donor and was CMV-positive. Some T cells may arise from the graft donor.

J is TRBJ1-6 and V is TRBV7-8; D gene ambiguous. The CDR3 sequence is 16 residues long. Trimming shortened V by 3 bases and J by 7 bases, and 16 bases separated the two germline ends. The germline V gene encodes CDR1 SGHVS and CDR2 FQNEAQ. The CDR3 DNA is TGTGCCAGCAGCTTCTTAGCGGGGAGATCAAATTCACCCCTCCACTTT. It encodes CASSFLAGRSNSPLHF.

The chain joins TRBV7-8 to TRBJ2-7; 12 bases match TRBD1. The V segment lost 4 bases and the J segment 3 bases; nucleotides outside the gene matches: 7. This CDR3 has 16 amino acids. From germline, CDR1 is SGHVS and CDR2 FQNEAQ. The CDR3 nucleotides read TGTGCCAGCAGCTACGGGACAGGGGGCAGTATCTACGAGCAGTACTTC. Its translation: CASSYGTGGSIYEQYF.

This clone was observed a single time. Other DNA sequences of this sample code for an identical CDR3. This sequence joins TRBV5-4 and TRBJ1-2, with no clear D. The V end was cut by 4 bases, the J end by 3 bases, with 10 bases between. The CDR3 runs 13 residues. The germline V gene has CDR1 SGHNT and CDR2 YYREEE (reference sequence). In nucleotides, the CDR3 is TGTGCCAGCAGCCCAGACACCTACTATGGCTACACCTTC. As protein: CASSPDTYYGYTF.

The rearrangement uses TRBV5-4 and TRBJ1-5; perhaps TRBD1 as D (6 bases). Trimming took off 0 bases at V and 0 bases at J, with 7 bases between the two ends. Germline-derived CDR1 and CDR2 are SGHNT and YYREEE (reference sequence). The CDR3 is made up of 15 amino acids. DNA of the CDR3: TGTGCCAGCAGCTTGGGGGGGCTTAGCAATCAGCCCCAGCATTTT. Protein: CASSLGGLSNQPQHF. Together with reference TRBV5-4 and TRBJ1-5, the CDR3 gives the full variable domain: ETGVTQSPTHLIKTRGQQVTLRCSSQSGHNTVSWYQQALGQGPQFIFQYYREEENGRGNFPPRFSGLQFPNYSSELNVNALELDDSALYLCASSLGGLSNQPQHFGDGTRLSIL.

This chain links TRBV11-3 with TRBJ2-1; no firm D call. Deletions cut 5 bases from V and 0 bases from J, with 11 bases between. The germline CDR1 and CDR2 sequences are SGHNT and YENEEA. The CDR3 sequence is 15 residues long. CDR3 nucleotide sequence: TGTGCCAGCAGCAAGAGCGTCAGCTCCTACAATGAGCAGTTCTTC. Translating it yields CASSKSVSSYNEQFF. Full variable domain (remainder filled in from reference TRBV11-3 and TRBJ2-1): EAGVVQSPRYKIIEKKQPVAFWCNPISGHNTLYWYLQNLGQGPELLIRYENEEAVDDSQLPKDRFSAERLKGVDSTLKIQPAELGDSAVYLCASSKSVSSYNEQFFGPGTRLTVL.

The CDR3 sequence is CSVIQGRDTQYF. CDR3 nucleotides: TGCAGCGTTATACAGGGGAGAGATACGCAGTATTTT. The chain joins TRBV29-1 to TRBJ2-3; 7 bases map to TRBD1. The CDR3 consists of 12 residues. Germline-derived CDR1 and CDR2 are SQVTM and ANQGSEA. V trimming: 5 bases; J trimming: 5 bases; junction bases outside the gene matches: 4.

The chain combines TRBV4-1 with TRBJ2-7; TRBD2 might be the D (5 bases). Germline assignment: CDR1 MGHRA and CDR2 YSYEKL. CDR3 size: 14 residues. V gave up 4 bases and J gave up 3 bases, with 13 bases separating them. CDR3 coding DNA: TGCGCCAGCAGCCCGAGTGGGGAGCACTACGAGCAGTACTTC. Encoded protein: CASSPSGEHYEQYF.

The chain joins TRBV14 to TRBJ2-1; 10 bases match TRBD1. The germline V gene encodes CDR1 SGHDN and CDR2 FVKESK. This CDR3 is built from 15 residues. The V segment lost 4 bases and the J segment 12 bases; nucleotides outside the gene matches: 12. The CDR3: CASSRGQGGTMRQFF. The CDR3 bases are TGTGCCAGCAGCCGAGGACAGGGGGGTACAATGAGGCAGTTCTTC.

This clone was seen just once. The gene calls are TRBV7-9 and TRBJ1-1; D is unclear. The CDR3 is 16 amino acids. CDR1 is SEHNR, CDR2 FQNEAQ, per germline (reference sequence). V was shortened by 0 bases and J by 2 bases, with 13 bases between the two germline ends. The DNA of the CDR3 is TGTGCCAGCAGCTTAGCGAAATCCCTAAAAAACACTGAAGCTTTCTTT. Protein: CASSLAKSLKNTEAFF.

In the case of this clone: At one of its ends the junction is not consistent with the germline gene, which may arise from a read error. This rearrangement joins TRBV29-1 to TRBJ1-3, with 7 positions matching TRBD1. The V gene's germline CDR1 is SQVTM and CDR2 ANQGSEA. The CDR3 contains 13 residues. The CDR3 DNA sequence: TGCAGCGTGGAAGGACAGGACGGAAACACCATATATTTT. This codes for CSVEGQDGNTIYF.

The CDR3 here is CASSAQGGKDQPQHF. CDR3 in DNA: TGCGCCAGCAGCGCGCAGGGGGGAAAGGATCAGCCCCAGCATTTT. The gene calls are TRBV5-1 and TRBJ1-5, with 7 bases lining up with TRBD1. In germline, CDR1 is SGHRS, CDR2 YFSETQ. J was trimmed by 5 bases and V by 4 bases; bases with no gene match: 9. The CDR3 is 15 residues long.

This rearrangement joins TRBV9 to TRBJ1-2; TRBD1 aligns across 8 bases. CDR1 SGDLS and CDR2 YYNGEE come from the germline V gene. Losses at the gene ends were 4 bases for V and 4 bases for J; bases not matched to a gene: 9. CDR3 length: 15 residues. The DNA for the CDR3 is TGTGCCAGCAGCACCTTGAAGCAGGGGGCCTATGGCTACACCTTC. Protein product: CASSTLKQGAYGYTF. The full variable domain, rest sourced from reference TRBV9 and TRBJ1-2, is DSGVTQTPKHLITATGQRVTLRCSPRSGDLSVYWYQQSLDQGLQFLIQYYNGEERAKGNILERFSAQQFPDLHSELNLSSLELGDSALYFCASSTLKQGAYGYTFGSGTRLTVV.

V usage is TRBV4-1 and J usage is TRBJ2-7, with 8 bases matching TRBD2. The V gene's germline CDR1 is MGHRA and CDR2 YSYEKL. This CDR3 comprises 17 residues. V was pared by 0 bases and J by 1 base, with 8 bases of the junction left unmatched. The CDR3 nucleotides are TGCGCCAGCAGCCAAGAAGATTCCAGCGGGGGATCCTACGAGCAGTACGTC. Amino acids: CASSQEDSSGGSYEQYV.

As concerns this clone: Because the CDR3 is missing its conserved closing phenylalanine or tryptophan, this is likely a read error. This sequence joins TRBV28 and TRBJ2-7; perhaps TRBD2 as D (5 bases). The CDR3 loop spans 16 amino acids. The V gene's germline CDR1 is MDHEN and CDR2 SYDVKM. The V end lost 1 base, the J end lost 5 bases, and 18 bases lay between the germline ends. CDR3 nucleotides: TGTGCCAGCAGTTTATTTTCCATGAGAGGGTTCCACGAGCAGTACCTC. It translates to CASSLFSMRGFHEQYL.

This clone showed up just once. The chain joins TRBV5-1 to TRBJ2-5, with 9 bases identical to TRBD2. Unmatched junction bases numbered 11, after V lost 3 bases and J lost 5 bases. Per germline, CDR1 SGHRS and CDR2 YFSETQ. The CDR3 contains 16 residues. The DNA for the CDR3 is TGCGCCAGCAGCTCGGGAGCGGGGGGCACTGAGGAGACCCAGTACTTC. Protein: CASSSGAGGTEETQYF.